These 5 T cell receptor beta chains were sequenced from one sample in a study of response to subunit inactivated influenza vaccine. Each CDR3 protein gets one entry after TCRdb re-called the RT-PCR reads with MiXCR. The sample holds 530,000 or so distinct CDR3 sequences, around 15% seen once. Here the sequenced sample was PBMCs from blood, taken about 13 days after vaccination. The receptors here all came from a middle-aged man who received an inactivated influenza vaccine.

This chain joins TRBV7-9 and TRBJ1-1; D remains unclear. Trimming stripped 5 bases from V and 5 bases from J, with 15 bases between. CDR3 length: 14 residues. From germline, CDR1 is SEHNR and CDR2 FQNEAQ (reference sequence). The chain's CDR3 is CASSPSYAWTEAFF. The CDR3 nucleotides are TGTGCCAGCAGCCCCTCATACGCTTGGACTGAAGCTTTCTTT. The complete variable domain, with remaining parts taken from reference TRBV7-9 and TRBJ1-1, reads DTGVSQNPRHKITKRGQNVTFRCDPISEHNRLYWYRQTLGQGPEFLTYFQNEAQLEKSRLLSDRFSAERPKGSFSTLEIQRTEQGDSAMYLCASSPSYAWTEAFFGQGTRLTVV.

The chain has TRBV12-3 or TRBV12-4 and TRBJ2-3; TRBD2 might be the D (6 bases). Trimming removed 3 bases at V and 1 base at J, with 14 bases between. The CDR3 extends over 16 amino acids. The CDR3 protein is CASSFSGGTRTDTQYF. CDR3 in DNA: TGTGCCAGCAGTTTCTCTGGCGGGACCCGCACAGATACGCAGTATTTT.

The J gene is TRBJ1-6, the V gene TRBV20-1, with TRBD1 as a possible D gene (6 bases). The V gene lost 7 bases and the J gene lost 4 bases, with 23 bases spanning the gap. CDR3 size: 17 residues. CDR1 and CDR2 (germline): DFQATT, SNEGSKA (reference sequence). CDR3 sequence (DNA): TGCAGTGTTCCGGGGAAGGGGGGCGGTGTATATAATTCACCCCTCCACTTT. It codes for CSVPGKGGGVYNSPLHF.

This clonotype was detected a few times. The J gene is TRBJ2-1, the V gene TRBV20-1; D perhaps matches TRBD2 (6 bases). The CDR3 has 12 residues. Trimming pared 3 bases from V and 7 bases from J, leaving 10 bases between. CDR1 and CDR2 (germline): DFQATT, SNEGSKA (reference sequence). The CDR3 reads CSARGGRNEQFF. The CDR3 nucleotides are TGCAGTGCTAGGGGGGGACGTAATGAGCAGTTCTTC.

CDR3 in DNA: TGTGCCAGCAGTTCCGACAGGCTACTATACAATGAGCAGTTCTTC. Translation gives CASSSDRLLYNEQFF. The chain is built from TRBV12-3 or TRBV12-4 and TRBJ2-1; maybe TRBD1 (6 bases). With 4 bases removed from V and 4 bases from J, the gap between germline ends came to 14 bases. This CDR3 is 15 amino acids long.